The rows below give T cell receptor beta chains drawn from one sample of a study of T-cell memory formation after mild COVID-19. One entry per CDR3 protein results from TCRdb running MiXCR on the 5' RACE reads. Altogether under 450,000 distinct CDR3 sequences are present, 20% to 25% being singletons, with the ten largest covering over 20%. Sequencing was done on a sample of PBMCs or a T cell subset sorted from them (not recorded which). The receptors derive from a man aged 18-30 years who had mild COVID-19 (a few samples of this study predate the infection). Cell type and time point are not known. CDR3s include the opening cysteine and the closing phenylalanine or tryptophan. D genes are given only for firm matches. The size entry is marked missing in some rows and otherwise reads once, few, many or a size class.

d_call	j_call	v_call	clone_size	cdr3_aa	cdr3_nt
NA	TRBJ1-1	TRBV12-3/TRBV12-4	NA	CASSFENTNTEAFF	TGTGCCAGCAGTTTTGAGAATACGAACACTGAAGCTTTCTTT
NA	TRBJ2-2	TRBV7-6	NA	CASSERVLNTGELFF	TGTGCCAGCAGCGAACGGGTCTTGAACACCGGGGAGCTGTTTTTT
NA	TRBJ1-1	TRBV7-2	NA	CASSRQQGPGEAFF	TGTGCCAGCAGCCGCCAGCAGGGTCCAGGTGAAGCTTTCTTT
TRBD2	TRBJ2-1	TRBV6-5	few	CASSIGLAGKKFF	TGTGCCAGCAGTATAGGACTAGCGGGGAAGAAGTTCTTC
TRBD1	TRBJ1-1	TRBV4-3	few	CASSSFQGAEAFF	TGCGCCAGCAGCTCCTTTCAGGGGGCTGAAGCTTTCTTT
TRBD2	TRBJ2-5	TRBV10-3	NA	CAILAGEQETQYF	TGTGCCATTCTAGCGGGTGAGCAAGAGACCCAGTACTTC
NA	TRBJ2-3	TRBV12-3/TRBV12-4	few	CASSLDEGPTQYF	TGTGCCAGCAGTTTAGATGAGGGACCTACGCAGTATTTT
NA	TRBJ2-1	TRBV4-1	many	CASSQEGTRGQFF	TGCGCCAGCAGCCAAGAAGGCACTCGGGGGCAGTTCTTC
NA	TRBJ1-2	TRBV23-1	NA	CASSQGPLYGYTF	TGCGCCAGCAGTCAAGGTCCGCTCTATGGCTACACCTTC
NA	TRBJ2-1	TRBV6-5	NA	CASSSGPKQFF	TGTGCCAGCAGTTCCGGACCCAAACAGTTCTTC
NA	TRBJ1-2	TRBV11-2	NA	CASSFQGAGYGYTF	TGTGCCAGCAGCTTTCAAGGGGCGGGCTATGGCTACACCTTC
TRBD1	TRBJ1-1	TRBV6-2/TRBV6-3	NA	CASDREEGTEAFF	TGTGCCAGCGACAGGGAGGAAGGGACTGAAGCTTTCTTT
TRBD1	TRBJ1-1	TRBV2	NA	CASSAHRGNYNAFF	TGTGCCAGCAGTGCACACAGGGGGAACTACAACGCTTTCTTT
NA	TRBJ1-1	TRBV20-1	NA	CSARARRQPLNTEAFF	TGCAGTGCTAGAGCCCGTCGGCAGCCATTGAACACTGAAGCTTTCTTT
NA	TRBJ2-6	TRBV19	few	CASRWEAGANVLTF	TGTGCCAGCCGTTGGGAGGCTGGGGCCAACGTCCTGACTTTC
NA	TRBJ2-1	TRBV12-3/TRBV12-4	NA	CASREPKTTGRQFF	TGTGCCAGCAGGGAACCCAAAACCACGGGGAGGCAGTTCTTC
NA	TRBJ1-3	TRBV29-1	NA	CSVGSLEGNTIYF	TGCAGCGTAGGGAGCCTTGAAGGAAACACCATATATTTT
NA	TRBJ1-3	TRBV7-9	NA	CASSQTVTSGNTIYF	TGTGCCAGCAGCCAAACAGTTACCTCTGGAAACACCATATATTTT
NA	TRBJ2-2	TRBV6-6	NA	CASSYAVIRDTGTGELFF	TGTGCCAGCAGTTACGCAGTAATACGGGACACAGGAACCGGGGAGCTGTTTTTT
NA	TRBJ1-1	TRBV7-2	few	CASSRQGLNTEAFF	TGTGCCAGCAGCAGGCAGGGACTGAACACTGAAGCTTTCTTT
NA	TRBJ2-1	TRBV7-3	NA	CASSLTGTGPSYNEQFF	TGTGCCAGCAGCTTAACGGGTACAGGGCCTTCCTACAATGAGCAGTTCTTC
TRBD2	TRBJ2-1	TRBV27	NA	CASSLGLAGGPGEQFF	TGTGCCAGCAGTTTAGGACTAGCGGGGGGGCCGGGTGAGCAGTTCTTC
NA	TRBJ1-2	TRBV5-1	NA	CASSLGTNPFYGYTF	TGCGCCAGCAGCTTGGGTACAAACCCCTTCTATGGCTACACCTTC
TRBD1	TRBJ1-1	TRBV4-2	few	CASSQVVTGGETEAFF	TGTGCCAGCAGCCAAGTTGTGACAGGGGGCGAGACTGAAGCTTTCTTT
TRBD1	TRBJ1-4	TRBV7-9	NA	CASSLVQGRTVRLFF	TGTGCCAGCAGCTTAGTACAGGGGCGCACCGTCCGTCTGTTTTTT
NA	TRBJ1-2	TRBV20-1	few	CSATHDRFNGYTF	TGCAGTGCTACCCACGACAGATTTAACGGCTACACCTTC
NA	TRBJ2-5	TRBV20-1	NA	CSARPHKETQYF	TGCAGTGCTAGACCCCACAAAGAGACCCAGTACTTC
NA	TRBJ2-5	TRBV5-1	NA	CASSPTTLETQYF	TGCGCCAGCAGCCCAACTACTCTTGAGACCCAGTACTTC
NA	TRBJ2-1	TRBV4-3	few	CASSQDLENEQFF	TGCGCCAGCAGCCAAGATCTGGAGAATGAGCAGTTCTTC
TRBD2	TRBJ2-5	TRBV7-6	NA	CASSLGGALETQYF	TGTGCCAGCAGCCTCGGGGGGGCGCTGGAGACCCAGTACTTC
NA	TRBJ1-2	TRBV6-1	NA	CASTVGLHNYGYTF	TGTGCCAGCACGGTGGGCCTACATAACTATGGCTACACCTTC
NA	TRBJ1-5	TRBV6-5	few	CASSYSGGPNQPQHF	TGTGCCAGCAGTTACTCGGGGGGCCCAAATCAGCCCCAGCATTTT
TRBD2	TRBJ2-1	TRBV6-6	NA	CASSRPSGGAYEQFF	TGTGCCAGCAGTCGTCCTAGCGGGGGGGCCTATGAGCAGTTCTTC
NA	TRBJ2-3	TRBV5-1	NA	CASRGTAGTDTQYF	TGCGCCAGCAGGGGGACGGCCGGCACAGATACGCAGTATTTT
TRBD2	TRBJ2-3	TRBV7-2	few	CASSSFLAGATDTQYF	TGTGCCAGCAGCTCCTTTCTAGCGGGGGCCACAGATACGCAGTATTTT
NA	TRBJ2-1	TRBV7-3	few	CASSSGGYSYNEQFF	TGTGCCAGCAGCTCTGGGGGGTACTCCTACAATGAGCAGTTCTTC
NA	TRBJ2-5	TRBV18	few	CASSPPAQETQYF	TGTGCCAGCTCACCACCGGCGCAAGAGACCCAGTACTTC
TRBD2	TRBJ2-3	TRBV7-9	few	CASSPRTSGVTDTQYF	TGTGCCAGCAGCCCGCGGACTAGCGGGGTGACAGATACGCAGTATTTT
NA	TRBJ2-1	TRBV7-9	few	CASSTLGANEQFF	TGTGCCAGCAGCACGCTGGGGGCCAATGAGCAGTTCTTC
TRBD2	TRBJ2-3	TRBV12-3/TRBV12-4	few	CASSRLAGGLLPDTQYF	TGTGCCAGCAGCCGACTAGCGGGGGGGCTTCTGCCAGATACGCAGTATTTT
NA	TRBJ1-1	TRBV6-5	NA	CASSYRDQMAAFF	TGTGCCAGCAGTTATCGAGACCAAATGGCTGCTTTCTTT
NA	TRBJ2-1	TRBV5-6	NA	CASSLDGAGKGEQFF	TGTGCCAGCAGCTTGGATGGGGCAGGGAAGGGTGAGCAGTTCTTC
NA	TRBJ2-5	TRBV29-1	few	CSVEARLETQYF	TGCAGCGTTGAAGCCAGGCTAGAGACCCAGTACTTC
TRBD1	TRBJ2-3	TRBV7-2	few	CASSLARQGATDTQYF	TGTGCCAGCAGCTTAGCGCGGCAGGGGGCGACAGATACGCAGTATTTT
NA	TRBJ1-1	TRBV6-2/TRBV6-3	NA	CASRDYANTEAFF	TGTGCCAGCAGGGATTACGCGAACACTGAAGCTTTCTTT
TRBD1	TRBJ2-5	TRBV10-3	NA	CATGTVQETQYF	TGTGCCACCGGGACAGTACAAGAGACCCAGTACTTC
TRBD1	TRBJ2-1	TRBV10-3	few	CATTGSYNEQFF	TGTGCCACGACAGGGTCCTACAATGAGCAGTTCTTC
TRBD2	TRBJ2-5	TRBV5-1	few	CASRLSGHQETQYF	TGCGCCAGCAGGCTTAGCGGGCACCAAGAGACCCAGTACTTC
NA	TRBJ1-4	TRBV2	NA	CASREEKLFF	TGTGCCAGTCGGGAGGAAAAACTGTTTTTT
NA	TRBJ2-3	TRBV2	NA	CASRGLDTQYF	TGTGCCAGCCGGGGGCTCGATACGCAGTATTTT
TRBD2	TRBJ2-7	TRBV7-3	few	CASSSGTSGQRYF	TGTGCCAGCAGCTCCGGGACTAGCGGCCAAAGGTACTTC
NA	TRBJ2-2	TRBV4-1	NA	CASRRGGQRGTGELFF	TGCGCCAGCAGAAGAGGGGGTCAAAGAGGGACCGGGGAGCTGTTTTTT
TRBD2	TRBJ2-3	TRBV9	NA	CASSVDLAGISTDTQYF	TGTGCCAGCAGCGTAGACCTAGCGGGCATCAGCACAGATACGCAGTATTTT
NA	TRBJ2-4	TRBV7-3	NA	CASSVTPGAKNIQYF	TGTGCCAGCAGCGTAACCCCAGGAGCCAAAAACATTCAGTACTTC
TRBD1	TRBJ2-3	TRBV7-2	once	CASSLHPPDRGTDTQYF	TGTGCCAGCAGCTTACACCCCCCGGACAGGGGCACAGATACGCAGTATTTT